This T cell receptor (beta chain) was found in a study of cytomegalovirus exposure and HLA in healthy donors. The overall study: Membership in the Caucasian-associated ancestry cluster was found for 65% to 85% of almost 400 genotyped donors. Study results and caveats: In a later analysis, about 17,000 TCR beta sequences were associated with HLA alleles at 0.05 false discovery rate.

PCR was performed using 60 Vbeta and 13 Jbeta primers. The table came from immunoSEQ multiplex PCR; TCRdb's copy has only in-frame clones and leaves some out. In the table there are 95,000 to 150,000 clones, roughly 68% of which are singletons. There are 14 residues in the CDR3. Germline CDR1 is SEHNR and CDR2 is FQNEAQ (reference sequence). V gave up 5 bases and J gave up 4 bases, with 14 bases separating them. All the people who gave samples were healthy bone marrow donors. At the time of sampling, donors were nominally healthy, though unrecorded immune exposures were likely. As to this clone: Its antigen is still unknown.

V gene TRBV7-9 combines with J gene TRBJ1-1, with a tentative D call TRBD1 (5 bases). Sequenced sample: PBMCs. This receptor was obtained from a woman aged 50 to 60 in good health and CMV-seropositive. The DNA for the CDR3 is TGTGCCAGCAGCGCCCAGGGTGGAATCACTGAAGCTTTCTTT. Translated: CASSAQGGITEAFF.